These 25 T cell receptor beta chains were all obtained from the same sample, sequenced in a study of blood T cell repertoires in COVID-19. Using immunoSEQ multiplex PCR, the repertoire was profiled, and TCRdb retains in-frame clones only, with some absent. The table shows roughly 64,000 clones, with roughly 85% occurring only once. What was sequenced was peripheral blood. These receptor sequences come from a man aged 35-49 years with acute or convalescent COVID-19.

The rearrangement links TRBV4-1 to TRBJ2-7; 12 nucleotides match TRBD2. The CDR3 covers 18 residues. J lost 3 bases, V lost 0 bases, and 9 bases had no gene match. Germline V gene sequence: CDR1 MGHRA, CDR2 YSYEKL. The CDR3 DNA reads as TGCGCCAGCAGCCAAGAAACTAGCGGGGGGACCCTCCACTACGAGCAGTACTTC. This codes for CASSQETSGGTLHYEQYF.

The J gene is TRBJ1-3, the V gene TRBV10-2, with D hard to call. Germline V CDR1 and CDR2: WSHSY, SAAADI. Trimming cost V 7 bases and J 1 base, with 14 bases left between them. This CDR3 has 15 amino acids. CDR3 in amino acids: CASTRADFSGNTIYF. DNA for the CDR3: TGCGCCAGCACCAGAGCGGATTTTTCTGGAAACACCATATATTTT.

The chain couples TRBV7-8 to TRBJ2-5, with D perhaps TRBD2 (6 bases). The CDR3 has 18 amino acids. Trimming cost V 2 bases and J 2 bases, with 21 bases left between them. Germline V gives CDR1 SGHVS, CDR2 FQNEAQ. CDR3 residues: CASSLRFRPSGQQETQYF. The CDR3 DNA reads TGTGCCAGCAGCTTAAGATTTCGGCCCAGCGGGCAACAAGAGACCCAGTACTTC.

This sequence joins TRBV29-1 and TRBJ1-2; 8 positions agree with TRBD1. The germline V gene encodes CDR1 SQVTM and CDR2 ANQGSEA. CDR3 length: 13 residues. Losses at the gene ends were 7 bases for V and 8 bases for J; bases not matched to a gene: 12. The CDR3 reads CSAGGQGARGYTF. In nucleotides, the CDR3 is TGCAGCGCTGGGGGGCAGGGGGCGCGAGGCTACACCTTC. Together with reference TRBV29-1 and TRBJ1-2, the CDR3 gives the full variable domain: SAVISQKPSRDICQRGTSLTIQCQVDSQVTMMFWYRQQPGQSLTLIATANQGSEATYESGFVIDKFPISRPNLTFSTLTVSNMSPEDSSIYLCSAGGQGARGYTFGSGTRLTVV.

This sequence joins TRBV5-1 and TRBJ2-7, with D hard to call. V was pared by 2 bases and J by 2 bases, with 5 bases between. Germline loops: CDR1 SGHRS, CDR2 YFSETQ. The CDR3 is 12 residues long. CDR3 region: CASSFPTYEQYF. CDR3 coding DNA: TGCGCCAGCAGCTTCCCTACCTACGAGCAGTACTTC. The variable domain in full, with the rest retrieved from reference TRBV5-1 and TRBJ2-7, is KAGVTQTPRYLIKTRGQQVTLSCSPISGHRSVSWYQQTPGQGLQFLFEYFSETQRNKGNFPGRFSGRQFSNSRSEMNVSTLELGDSALYLCASSFPTYEQYFGPGTRLTVT.

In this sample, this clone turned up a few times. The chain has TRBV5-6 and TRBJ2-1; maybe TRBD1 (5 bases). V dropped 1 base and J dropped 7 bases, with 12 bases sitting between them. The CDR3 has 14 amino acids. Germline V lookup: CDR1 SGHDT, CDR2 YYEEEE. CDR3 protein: CASSLSPGQNEQFF. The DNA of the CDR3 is TGTGCCAGCAGCTTGTCGCCAGGGCAAAATGAGCAGTTCTTC.

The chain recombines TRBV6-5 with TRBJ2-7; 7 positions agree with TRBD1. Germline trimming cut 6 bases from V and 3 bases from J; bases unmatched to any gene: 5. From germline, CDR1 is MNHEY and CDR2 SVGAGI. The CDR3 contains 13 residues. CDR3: CASSWTGNYEQYF. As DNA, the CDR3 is TGTGCCAGCAGCTGGACAGGTAACTACGAGCAGTACTTC.

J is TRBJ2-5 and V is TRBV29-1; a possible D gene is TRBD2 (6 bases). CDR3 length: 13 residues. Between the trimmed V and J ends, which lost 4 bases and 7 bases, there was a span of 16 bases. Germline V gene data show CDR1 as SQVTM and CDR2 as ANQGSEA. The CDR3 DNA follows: TGCAGCGTTGGGCGGGGCGAGGAAGGGACCCAGTACTTC. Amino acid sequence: CSVGRGEEGTQYF.

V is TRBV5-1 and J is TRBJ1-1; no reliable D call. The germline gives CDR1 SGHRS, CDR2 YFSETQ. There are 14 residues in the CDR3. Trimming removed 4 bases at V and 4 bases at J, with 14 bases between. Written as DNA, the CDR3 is TGCGCCAGCAGCCCGAGGGTTCGGGCCACTGAAGCTTTCTTT. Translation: CASSPRVRATEAFF.

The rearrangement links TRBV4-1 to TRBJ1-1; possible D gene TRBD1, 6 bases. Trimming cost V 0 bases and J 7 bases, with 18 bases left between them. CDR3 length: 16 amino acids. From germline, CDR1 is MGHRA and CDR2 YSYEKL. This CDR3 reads CASSQDHRKGEYEAFF. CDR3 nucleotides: TGCGCCAGCAGCCAAGACCATCGTAAGGGGGAGTATGAAGCTTTCTTT.

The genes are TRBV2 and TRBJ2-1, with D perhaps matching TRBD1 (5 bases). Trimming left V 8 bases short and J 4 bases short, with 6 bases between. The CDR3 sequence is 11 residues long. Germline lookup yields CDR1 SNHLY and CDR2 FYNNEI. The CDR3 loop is CASQGYNEQFF. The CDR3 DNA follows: TGTGCCAGCCAGGGATACAATGAGCAGTTCTTC.

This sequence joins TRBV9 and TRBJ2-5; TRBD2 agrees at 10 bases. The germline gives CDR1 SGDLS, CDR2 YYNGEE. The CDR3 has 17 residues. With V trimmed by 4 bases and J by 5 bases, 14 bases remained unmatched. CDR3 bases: TGTGCCAGCAGCCCCCACCCTTGGACTAGCGGAGGGGAGACCCAGTACTTC. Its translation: CASSPHPWTSGGETQYF.

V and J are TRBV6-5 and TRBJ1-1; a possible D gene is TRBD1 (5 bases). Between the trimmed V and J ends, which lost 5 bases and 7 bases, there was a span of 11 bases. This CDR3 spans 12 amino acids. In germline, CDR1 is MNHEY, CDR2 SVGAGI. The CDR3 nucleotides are TGTGCCAGCAGTCATCTAAGGGGTGAAGCTTTCTTT. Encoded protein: CASSHLRGEAFF.

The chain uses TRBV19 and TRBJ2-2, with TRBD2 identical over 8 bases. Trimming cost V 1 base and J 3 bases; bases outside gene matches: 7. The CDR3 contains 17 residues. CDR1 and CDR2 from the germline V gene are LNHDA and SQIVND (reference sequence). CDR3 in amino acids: CASSIAPLAGDTGELFF. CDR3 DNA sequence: TGTGCCAGTAGTATAGCCCCCCTAGCGGGCGACACCGGGGAGCTGTTTTTT.

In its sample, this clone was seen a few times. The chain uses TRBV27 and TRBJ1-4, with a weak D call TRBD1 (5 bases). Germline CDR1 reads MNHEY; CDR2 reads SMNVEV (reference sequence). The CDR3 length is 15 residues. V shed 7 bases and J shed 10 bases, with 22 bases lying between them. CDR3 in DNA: TGTGCCAGCAAATTCACGGGGGGAATGATTGGAAAACTGTTTTTT. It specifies CASKFTGGMIGKLFF.

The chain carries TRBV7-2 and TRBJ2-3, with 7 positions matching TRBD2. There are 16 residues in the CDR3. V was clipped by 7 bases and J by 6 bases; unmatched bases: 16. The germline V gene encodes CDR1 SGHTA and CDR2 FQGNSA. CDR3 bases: TGTGCCAGCACCGCGGGGGTGGCGGCTGGTGTCGATACGCAGTATTTT. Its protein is CASTAGVAAGVDTQYF. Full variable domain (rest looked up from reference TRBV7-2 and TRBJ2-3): GAGVSQSPSNKVTEKGKDVELRCDPISGHTALYWYRQSLGQGLEFLIYFQGNSAPDKSGLPSDRFSAERTGGSVSTLTIQRTQQEDSAVYLCASTAGVAAGVDTQYFGPGTRLTVL.

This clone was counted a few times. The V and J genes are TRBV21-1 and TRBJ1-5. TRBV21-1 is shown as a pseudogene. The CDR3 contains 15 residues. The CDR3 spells CATFRARSGGQPQHF. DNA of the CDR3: TGTGCCACCTTTCGCGCGAGGAGCGGGGGTCAGCCCCAGCATTTT.

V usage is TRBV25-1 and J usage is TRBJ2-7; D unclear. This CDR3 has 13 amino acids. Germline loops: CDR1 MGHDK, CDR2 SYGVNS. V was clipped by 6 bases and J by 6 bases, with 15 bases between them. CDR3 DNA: TGTGCCAGCAGCTACTCAGGATTGGGCGAGCAGTACTTC. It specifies CASSYSGLGEQYF.

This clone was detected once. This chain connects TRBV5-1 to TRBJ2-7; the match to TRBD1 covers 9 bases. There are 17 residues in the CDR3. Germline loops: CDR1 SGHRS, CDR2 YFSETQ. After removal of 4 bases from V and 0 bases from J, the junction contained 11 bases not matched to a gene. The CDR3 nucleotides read TGCGCCAGCAGCAACCTATTAGGACAGGGGAGCTCCTACGAGCAGTACTTC. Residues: CASSNLLGQGSSYEQYF.

The CDR3 reads CSVEFRNTEAFF. CDR3 DNA: TGCAGCGTTGAGTTTAGGAACACTGAAGCTTTCTTT. The V gene is TRBV29-1, the J gene TRBJ1-1; no firm D call. Germline values: CDR1 SQVTM, CDR2 ANQGSEA. The V end lost 3 bases, the J end lost 1 base, and 6 bases lay between the germline ends. The CDR3 runs to 12 residues.

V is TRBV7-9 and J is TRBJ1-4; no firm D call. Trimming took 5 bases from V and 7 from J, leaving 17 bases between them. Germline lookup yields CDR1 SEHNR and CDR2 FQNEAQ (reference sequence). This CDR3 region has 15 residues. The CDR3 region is CASSPSSGLAEKLFF. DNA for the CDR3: TGTGCCAGCAGCCCTTCCTCGGGTCTAGCTGAAAAACTGTTTTTT. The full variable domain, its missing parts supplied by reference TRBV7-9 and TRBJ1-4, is DTGVSQNPRHKITKRGQNVTFRCDPISEHNRLYWYRQTLGQGPEFLTYFQNEAQLEKSRLLSDRFSAERPKGSFSTLEIQRTEQGDSAMYLCASSPSSGLAEKLFFGSGTQLSVL.

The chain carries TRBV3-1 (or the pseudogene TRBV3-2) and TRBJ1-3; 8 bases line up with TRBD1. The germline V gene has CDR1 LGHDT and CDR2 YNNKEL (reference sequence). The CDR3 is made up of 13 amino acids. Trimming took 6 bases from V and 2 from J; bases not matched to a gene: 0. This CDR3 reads CASRTGAGNTIYF. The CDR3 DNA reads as TGTGCCAGCAGGACAGGGGCTGGAAACACCATATATTTT.

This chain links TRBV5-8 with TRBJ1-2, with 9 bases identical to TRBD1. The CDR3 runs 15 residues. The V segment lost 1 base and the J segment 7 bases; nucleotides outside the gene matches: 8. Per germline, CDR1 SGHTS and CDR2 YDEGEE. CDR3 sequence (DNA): TGTGCCAGCAGCTTGATACGTACAGGGGGCAGTGGCTACACCTTC. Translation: CASSLIRTGGSGYTF.

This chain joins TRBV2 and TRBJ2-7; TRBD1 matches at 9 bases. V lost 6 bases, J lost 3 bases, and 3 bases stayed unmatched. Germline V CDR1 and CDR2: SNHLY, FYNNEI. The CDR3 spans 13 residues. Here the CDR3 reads CASSGQGIYEQYF. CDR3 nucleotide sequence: TGTGCCAGCAGCGGACAGGGGATCTACGAGCAGTACTTC. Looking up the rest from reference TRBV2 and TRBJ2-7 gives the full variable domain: EPEVTQTPSHQVTQMGQEVILRCVPISNHLYFYWYRQILGQKVEFLVSFYNNEISEKSEIFDDQFSVERPDGSNFTLKIRSTKLEDSAMYFCASSGQGIYEQYFGPGTRLTVT.

The CDR3 coding sequence is TGCGCCAGCAGCTTGGAGGGAGGGTCCTATGGCTACACCTTC. Protein product: CASSLEGGSYGYTF. The rearrangement uses TRBV5-1 and TRBJ1-2, with D unclear. In germline, CDR1 is SGHRS, CDR2 YFSETQ. The CDR3 has 14 residues. The V end was cut by 0 bases, the J end by 4 bases, with 10 bases between.